Below, 24 T cell receptor beta chains from the same sample are listed, as sequenced in a study of blood T cell repertoires in COVID-19. Libraries were prepared by immunoSEQ multiplex PCR; TCRdb keeps only in-frame clonotypes and omits some of them. The sample lists over 70,000 clones, roughly 83% seen once, with approximately 7% in the top ten. The sample comprised peripheral blood. The receptors here all came from a man aged 30-40 years with COVID-19, enrolled during active disease.

The chain's CDR3 is CASSSPGQSSYEQYF. In DNA form, the CDR3 reads TGTGCCAGCAGCTCACCGGGACAGAGCTCCTACGAGCAGTACTTC. V usage is TRBV3-1 (or the pseudogene TRBV3-2) and J usage is TRBJ2-7, with 7 bases fitting TRBD1. In germline, CDR1 is LGHDT, CDR2 YNNKEL (reference sequence). This CDR3 region has 15 residues. V was pared by 5 bases and J by 0 bases, with 7 bases of the junction left unmatched.

The V gene is TRBV19, the J gene TRBJ1-1; TRBD1 is a possible D gene (5 bases). From germline, CDR1 is LNHDA and CDR2 SQIVND (reference sequence). V lost 5 bases to trimming and J lost 5 bases, with 18 bases between them. This CDR3 has 15 amino acids. CDR3 residues: CASSSDGGGSTEAFF. The CDR3 DNA follows: TGTGCCAGTAGTTCAGACGGGGGAGGGAGTACTGAAGCTTTCTTT.

This clone was seen more than once but under ten times. V is TRBV29-1 and J is TRBJ2-7, with TRBD2 matching over 7 bases. This CDR3 is built from 13 residues. J lost 3 bases, V lost 6 bases, and 8 bases had no gene match. Per germline, CDR1 SQVTM and CDR2 ANQGSEA. The DNA for the CDR3 is TGCAGCGTCGATAAGGGAGGGGACTACGAGCAGTACTTC. The encoded protein is CSVDKGGDYEQYF.

J is TRBJ1-4 and V is TRBV2; D may be TRBD1 (5 bases). Trimming took off 7 bases at V and 6 bases at J, with 6 bases between the two ends. This CDR3 spans 11 amino acids. The germline V gene has CDR1 SNHLY and CDR2 FYNNEI. In DNA, the CDR3 is TGTGCCAGCACACAGGATGAAAAACTGTTTTTT. Its protein is CASTQDEKLFF.

The chain couples TRBV6-4 to TRBJ2-3; tentative D call: TRBD2 (6 bases). There are 16 residues in the CDR3. From germline, CDR1 is MRHNA and CDR2 SNTAGT. Trimming stripped 3 bases from V and 0 bases from J, with 13 bases between. CDR3 bases: TGTGCCAGCAGTGATGGGGAGCGGGCTAGCACAGATACGCAGTATTTT. Translated: CASSDGERASTDTQYF.

This clone was seen a single time. V gene TRBV19 combines with J gene TRBJ1-1, with TRBD1 matching over 7 bases. This CDR3 spans 14 amino acids. V was clipped by 6 bases and J by 3 bases; unmatched bases: 7. The germline CDR1 and CDR2 sequences are LNHDA and SQIVND (reference sequence). The CDR3 sequence is CASSLTGPDTEAFF. The CDR3 nucleotides read TGTGCCAGTAGCTTGACAGGGCCCGACACTGAAGCTTTCTTT. Full variable domain (missing parts from reference TRBV19 and TRBJ1-1): DGGITQSPKYLFRKEGQNVTLSCEQNLNHDAMYWYRQDPGQGLRLIYYSQIVNDFQKGDIAEGYSVSREKKESFPLTVTSAQKNPTAFYLCASSLTGPDTEAFFGQGTRLTVV.

This rearrangement joins TRBV7-9 to TRBJ1-1, with 7 bases identical to TRBD1. V dropped 6 bases and J dropped 3; count of bases not matched to a gene: 10. Germline lookup yields CDR1 SEHNR and CDR2 FQNEAQ (reference sequence). The CDR3 contains 15 residues. Written as DNA, the CDR3 is TGTGCCAGCAGACCCCTGGGACAGCGCGACACTGAAGCTTTCTTT. This encodes CASRPLGQRDTEAFF. Full variable domain (rest looked up from reference TRBV7-9 and TRBJ1-1): DTGVSQNPRHKITKRGQNVTFRCDPISEHNRLYWYRQTLGQGPEFLTYFQNEAQLEKSRLLSDRFSAERPKGSFSTLEIQRTEQGDSAMYLCASRPLGQRDTEAFFGQGTRLTVV.

J is TRBJ2-1 and V is TRBV11-1, with D perhaps TRBD2 (7 bases). Trimming pared 5 bases from V and 8 bases from J, leaving 13 bases between. Germline CDR1 reads SGHAT; CDR2 reads FQDESV (reference sequence). The CDR3 spans 13 residues. The CDR3 is CASSRWGGDEQFF. In DNA, the CDR3 is TGTGCCAGCAGCCGCTGGGGGGGCGATGAGCAGTTCTTC.

V gene TRBV4-2 combines with J gene TRBJ2-7; TRBD1 matches at 8 bases. Looked up from germline, CDR1 is LGHNA and CDR2 is YNFKEQ. The CDR3 has 16 amino acids. J was trimmed by 5 bases and V by 1 base; bases with no gene match: 10. This CDR3 is CASSQVEDRDFDEQYF. In DNA form, the CDR3 reads TGTGCCAGCAGCCAAGTCGAGGACAGGGATTTTGACGAGCAGTACTTC.

This clone was detected only a few times. The rearrangement joins TRBV5-1 to TRBJ1-1, with D unresolved. The V end lost 7 bases, the J end lost 5 bases, and 15 bases lay between the germline ends. CDR3 size: 13 residues. Germline CDR1 and CDR2: SGHRS and YFSETQ. CDR3: CASGLNIGTEAFF. DNA for the CDR3: TGCGCCAGCGGGTTGAACATCGGGACTGAAGCTTTCTTT.

Here the CDR3 reads CASTSWSEAKKTYEQYF. Here the CDR3 DNA reads TGTGCCAGCACGTCGTGGTCGGAGGCAAAAAAAACCTACGAGCAGTACTTC. This rearrangement joins TRBV5-4 to TRBJ2-7, with D maybe TRBD2 (5 bases). The V gene's germline CDR1 is SGHNT and CDR2 YYREEE (reference sequence). With 6 bases removed from V and 2 bases from J, the gap between germline ends came to 24 bases. This CDR3 spans 17 amino acids.

V and J are TRBV6-2 or TRBV6-3 and TRBJ2-3; TRBD2 aligns across 10 bases. Germline CDR1 is MNHEY and CDR2 is SVGEGT. CDR3 length equals 17 residues. Unmatched junction bases numbered 7, after V lost 0 bases and J lost 4 bases. CDR3 sequence (DNA): TGTGCCAGCAGTTACTCTTTACCGGGACTAGCGTCAGATACGCAGTATTTT. Its protein is CASSYSLPGLASDTQYF.

V gene TRBV18 combines with J gene TRBJ1-2; tentatively, D is TRBD1 (5 bases). The CDR3 has 14 amino acids. V shed 3 bases and J shed 4 bases, with 12 bases lying between them. CDR1 is KGHSH, CDR2 LQKENI, per germline. The CDR3: CASSPGQRSYGYTF. Written as DNA, the CDR3 is TGTGCCAGCTCACCGGGGCAGCGCTCCTATGGCTACACCTTC.

This chain joins TRBV28 and TRBJ1-2; the match to TRBD1 covers 8 bases. Germline V gene data show CDR1 as MDHEN and CDR2 as SYDVKM. The CDR3 loop spans 19 amino acids. Losses at the gene ends were 1 base for V and 6 bases for J; bases not matched to a gene: 19. CDR3 coding DNA: TGTGCCAGCAGTTTATCCCCCGGGACAGGAAGATTTTCGGCCGATGGCTACACCTTC. Residues: CASSLSPGTGRFSADGYTF.

The chain employs TRBV5-1 and TRBJ2-3, with D perhaps TRBD1 (6 bases). The CDR3 has 15 residues. V was cut by 4 bases and J by 6 bases, with 18 bases left in between. From germline, CDR1 is SGHRS and CDR2 YFSETQ. DNA of the CDR3: TGCGCCAGCAGCCCCAAGGACAGCTCTAGGGATACGCAGTATTTT. Protein: CASSPKDSSRDTQYF.

The chain is built from TRBV5-4 and TRBJ1-1; D perhaps matches TRBD1 (6 bases). The length of the CDR3 is 15 residues. The V gene lost 4 bases and the J gene lost 1 base, with 14 bases spanning the gap. CDR1 is SGHNT, CDR2 YYREEE, per germline (reference sequence). This chain's CDR3 is CASSPGQTKNTEAFF. As DNA, the CDR3 is TGTGCCAGCAGCCCCGGACAGACGAAGAACACTGAAGCTTTCTTT.

This clone was recorded a few times. The rearrangement links TRBV19 to TRBJ1-2; D uncertain. V dropped 4 bases and J dropped 8 bases, with 17 bases sitting between them. Germline assignment: CDR1 LNHDA and CDR2 SQIVND (reference sequence). This CDR3 has 14 residues. CDR3 protein: CASSRVSGSEGYTF. Written as DNA, the CDR3 is TGTGCCAGTAGTAGGGTCTCGGGGTCGGAAGGCTACACCTTC.

The chain has TRBV5-1 and TRBJ1-1, with unresolved D. The CDR3 is 13 amino acids. V was pared by 4 bases and J by 3 bases, with 10 bases between. Germline V CDR1 and CDR2: SGHRS, YFSETQ. The chain's CDR3 is CASSLGSDTEAFF. CDR3 bases: TGCGCCAGCAGCCTGGGATCGGACACTGAAGCTTTCTTT.

This sequence joins TRBV27 and TRBJ2-7; 8 bases are shared with TRBD2. The V gene end was trimmed by 5 bases and the J gene end by 3 bases; junction bases not matched to a gene: 6. The CDR3 loop spans 14 amino acids. The germline gives CDR1 MNHEY, CDR2 SMNVEV (reference sequence). The CDR3 bases are TGTGCCAGCAGTAAAGCGGGAGTAGGCTACGAGCAGTACTTC. It codes for CASSKAGVGYEQYF.

The chain uses TRBV11-2 and TRBJ1-1; tentatively, D is TRBD1 (6 bases). This CDR3 is built from 13 residues. Trimming stripped 4 bases from V and 5 bases from J, with 11 bases between. The germline V gene encodes CDR1 SGHAT and CDR2 FQNNGV. The CDR3 sequence is CASSYRVATEAFF. CDR3 DNA sequence: TGTGCCAGCAGCTACAGGGTTGCGACTGAAGCTTTCTTT.

The rearrangement uses TRBV18 and TRBJ1-1; D unresolved. The germline V gene has CDR1 KGHSH and CDR2 LQKENI. Trimming removed 6 bases at V and 1 base at J, with 9 bases between. This CDR3 spans 13 amino acids. DNA for the CDR3: TGTGCCAGCTCGTTCCACAGGAACACTGAAGCTTTCTTT. It is translated as CASSFHRNTEAFF.

The V gene is TRBV28, the J gene TRBJ1-2; D call uncertain. V lost 2 bases to trimming and J lost 2 bases, with 12 bases between them. Germline CDR1 and CDR2: MDHEN and SYDVKM. The CDR3 extends over 15 amino acids. This chain's CDR3 is CASSLLADLNYGYTF. The CDR3 DNA is TGTGCCAGCAGTTTACTAGCCGACTTAAACTATGGCTACACCTTC.

V and J are TRBV19 and TRBJ2-7; 8 bases are a match to TRBD2. Germline V gives CDR1 LNHDA, CDR2 SQIVND (reference sequence). J lost 3 bases, V lost 5 bases, and 12 bases had no gene match. This CDR3 is built from 16 residues. The CDR3 protein is CASSPSGGISLYEQYF. The DNA for the CDR3 is TGTGCCAGTAGTCCCAGCGGGGGAATCAGTCTCTACGAGCAGTACTTC. Using reference TRBV19 and TRBJ2-7 for the parts outside the CDR3, the full variable domain is DGGITQSPKYLFRKEGQNVTLSCEQNLNHDAMYWYRQDPGQGLRLIYYSQIVNDFQKGDIAEGYSVSREKKESFPLTVTSAQKNPTAFYLCASSPSGGISLYEQYFGPGTRLTVT.

The V call is TRBV18, the J call TRBJ1-4; D is possibly TRBD1 (5 bases). Germline values: CDR1 KGHSH, CDR2 LQKENI. Trimming took off 3 bases at V and 7 bases at J, with 12 bases between the two ends. CDR3 length: 14 amino acids. The CDR3 here is CASSPYQGGEKLFF. In DNA, the CDR3 is TGTGCCAGCTCACCGTACCAGGGTGGTGAAAAACTGTTTTTT.